This T cell receptor (beta chain) was retrieved from a study of blood T cell repertoires in COVID-19. Study details: Nucleic acid was either cDNA or gDNA, and it came from T cells, B-cell-depleted T cells, or PBMCs.

In the original processing: Researchers report that nucleated cell counts were estimated from reference gene primer amplification. Assay: immunoSEQ multiplex PCR; the TCRdb copy retains only in-frame clones and omits some. V and J calls and clone size come straight from that table; D and trimming were deduced from the DNA. In the table there are around 270,000 clones, roughly 88% of which are singletons. This CDR3 contains 13 residues. Germline V gives CDR1 MNHEY, CDR2 SVGAGI. V shed 6 bases and J shed 4 bases, with 12 bases lying between them. This TCR derives from a human donor with COVID-19, enrolled during active disease. The donor label of this sample is uncertain. Specimen: peripheral blood. The gene calls are TRBV6-5 and TRBJ1-2; no definite D call. CDR3 in amino acids: CASRVTEIYGYTF. CDR3 coding DNA: TGTGCCAGCAGAGTAACAGAGATCTATGGCTACACCTTC.